This TCR beta chain originates from a study of regulatory T cells in long-lasting Graves disease. About the research overall: The antithyroid drugs taken by newly diagnosed Graves' patients had been used for under 3 months.

This clonotype was seen a handful of times. Its antigen is not identified. Germline V gene lookup returns CDR1 SGHTA and CDR2 FQGTGA. Trimming cost V 5 bases and J 13 bases, with 23 bases left between them. The CDR3 is made up of 14 amino acids. Sample time point: newly diagnosed GD, antithyroid drugs for less than 3 months. PBMC RNA served as the TCR library source. Arm-PCR with iRepertoire HTBI primers amplified the CDR3 regions for these TCR beta libraries. TCRdb itself ran the multiplex PCR reads through MiXCR, one entry per CDR3 protein. The data show more than 300,000 distinct CDR3 sequences, about a sixth seen once. Study-wide findings and caveats: Less diverse TCR repertoires were seen in persistent Graves' patients than in newly diagnosed ones. TRBV28 was favored in persistent disease, as were TRBJ1-2 and TRBJ2-5.

The chain recombines TRBV7-3 with TRBJ1-1; D is unclear. The sample consisted of peripheral blood mononuclear cells (PBMCs), taken at new diagnosis, from a patient treated with antithyroid drugs. The TCR sequence derives from a female donor with Graves disease. CDR3 sequence: CASSKPSDGPTFFF. CDR3 nucleotides: TGTGCCAGCAGCAAGCCGTCCGACGGGCCCACCTTTTTCTTT.